Shown below are 27 T cell receptor beta chains from a single sample sequenced in a study of blood T cell repertoires in COVID-19. Some clones are missing from TCRdb's copy, which holds only in-frame ones; the method was immunoSEQ multiplex PCR. Of 70,000 or so clones in the sample, approximately 85% were seen once. Material for sequencing was peripheral blood. These receptors came from a woman of 80 years or more with active or convalescent COVID-19.

The chain is built from TRBV6-1 and TRBJ2-7, with a weak D call TRBD1 (6 bases). The V end was cut by 0 bases, the J end by 4 bases, with 10 bases between. Germline V CDR1 and CDR2: MNHNS, SASEGT. This CDR3 region has 14 residues. CDR3 region: CASSEAGQFYEQYF. CDR3 nucleotide sequence: TGTGCCAGCAGTGAAGCAGGACAGTTTTACGAGCAGTACTTC.

V gene TRBV7-2 combines with J gene TRBJ2-1; D might be TRBD2 (6 bases). V lost 5 bases, J lost 4 bases, and 12 bases lay in between. The germline CDR1 and CDR2 sequences are SGHTA and FQGNSA. The length of the CDR3 is 14 residues. The CDR3 DNA reads TGTGCCAGCAGCCCCTCGGGACTTTACAATGAGCAGTTCTTC. As protein: CASSPSGLYNEQFF.

This clone came up once. J is TRBJ2-3 and V is TRBV7-2; a possible D gene is TRBD1 (5 bases). V lost 3 bases, J lost 2 bases, and 15 bases lay in between. The CDR3 has 16 amino acids. The germline CDR1 and CDR2 sequences are SGHTA and FQGNSA. Here the CDR3 reads CASSFDSGPVTDTQYF. Written as DNA, the CDR3 is TGTGCCAGCAGCTTTGATTCAGGGCCTGTCACAGATACGCAGTATTTT. Based on the CDR3 plus reference TRBV7-2 and TRBJ2-3, the full variable domain is GAGVSQSPSNKVTEKGKDVELRCDPISGHTALYWYRQSLGQGLEFLIYFQGNSAPDKSGLPSDRFSAERTGGSVSTLTIQRTQQEDSAVYLCASSFDSGPVTDTQYFGPGTRLTVL.

V and J are TRBV19 and TRBJ2-2, with 8 bases identical to TRBD1. The junction had 15 bases not matched to a gene; V was cut back by 3 bases and J by 6 bases. Germline V gives CDR1 LNHDA, CDR2 SQIVND (reference sequence). The CDR3 is made up of 18 amino acids. The CDR3, as DNA: TGTGCCAGTAGTATGATCCCGACAGGGGTCTATAGTCCCGGGGAGCTGTTTTTT. Its protein is CASSMIPTGVYSPGELFF.

This sequence joins TRBV7-2 and TRBJ2-7; 12 bases map to TRBD2. The germline gives CDR1 SGHTA, CDR2 FQGNSA. Trimming at V came to 7 bases and at J to 2 bases, leaving 9 bases not matched to a gene. The CDR3 runs to 16 residues. CDR3 DNA sequence: TGTGCCAGCACAATGGATAGACTAGCGGGGGCCTACGAGCAGTACTTC. Its protein is CASTMDRLAGAYEQYF.

V gene TRBV18 combines with J gene TRBJ2-5; TRBD1 might be the D (6 bases). The CDR3 sequence is 13 residues long. Germline V gene sequence: CDR1 KGHSH, CDR2 LQKENI. The V end was cut by 4 bases, the J end by 2 bases, with 8 bases between. CDR3 sequence (DNA): TGTGCCAGCTCACGGGGGCAGCAAGAGACCCAGTACTTC. Translating it yields CASSRGQQETQYF.

The V and J genes are TRBV7-6 and TRBJ2-1; D possibly corresponds to TRBD2 (5 bases). This CDR3 comprises 14 residues. Between the trimmed V and J ends, which lost 4 bases and 7 bases, there was a span of 14 bases. The germline CDR1 and CDR2 sequences are SGHVS and FNYEAQ. CDR3 sequence reads: CASSSPYRGNEQFF. In DNA, the CDR3 is TGTGCCAGCAGCTCCCCTTATCGGGGAAATGAGCAGTTCTTC.

The J gene is TRBJ1-6, the V gene TRBV14; 9 bases align to TRBD1. The CDR3 runs to 15 residues. Losses at the gene ends were 4 bases for V and 7 bases for J; bases not matched to a gene: 5. The germline CDR1 and CDR2 sequences are SGHDN and FVKESK. In DNA, the CDR3 is TGTGCCAGCAGCCTAGTCGGACAGGGGAATTCACCCCTCCACTTT. It is translated as CASSLVGQGNSPLHF.

CDR3 bases: TGCAGTGCTAGTATTTGGGGACAGGGATTAACTAATGAAAAACTGTTTTTT. Translation: CSASIWGQGLTNEKLFF. This chain joins TRBV20-1 and TRBJ1-4, with 9 bases aligning to TRBD1. Germline V gene sequence: CDR1 DFQATT, CDR2 SNEGSKA (reference sequence). CDR3 length: 17 amino acids. After removal of 3 bases from V and 1 base from J, the junction contained 9 bases not matched to a gene.

This CDR3 reads CASRGAGAVETQYF. The CDR3, as DNA: TGTGCCAGCAGAGGTGCGGGGGCGGTGGAGACCCAGTACTTC. J is TRBJ2-5 and V is TRBV2, with D maybe TRBD2 (7 bases). V lost 6 bases, J lost 5 bases, and 16 bases lay in between. Germline V gives CDR1 SNHLY, CDR2 FYNNEI. This CDR3 is 14 amino acids long. Together with reference TRBV2 and TRBJ2-5, the CDR3 gives the full variable domain: EPEVTQTPSHQVTQMGQEVILRCVPISNHLYFYWYRQILGQKVEFLVSFYNNEISEKSEIFDDQFSVERPDGSNFTLKIRSTKLEDSAMYFCASRGAGAVETQYFGPGTRLLVL.

This clone was observed a few times. This chain links TRBV5-6 with TRBJ2-7, with 8 bases matching TRBD1. Germline V gene data show CDR1 as SGHDT and CDR2 as YYEEEE. Trimming cost V 4 bases and J 4 bases; bases outside gene matches: 4. The CDR3 sequence is 13 residues long. In DNA, the CDR3 is TGTGCCAGCAGCCTGGACAGGGAATACGAGCAGTACTTC. Residues: CASSLDREYEQYF.

This clone was seen more than once but under ten times. The gene calls are TRBV12-3 or TRBV12-4 and TRBJ2-7; D perhaps matches TRBD2 (5 bases). V lost 6 bases, J lost 4 bases, and 7 bases lay in between. This CDR3 region has 11 residues. CDR3 in DNA: TGTGCCAGCAGAAGGGAGTACGAGCAGTACTTC. Its protein product is CASRREYEQYF.

The V and J genes are TRBV10-3 and TRBJ1-3, with TRBD1 as a possible D gene (5 bases). Deletions cut 7 bases from V and 3 bases from J, with 10 bases between. Germline V gene sequence: CDR1 ENHRY, CDR2 SYGVKD. There are 13 residues in the CDR3. The CDR3 DNA is TGTGCCATCACACAGGTCGGTGGAAACACCATATATTTT. Translation: CAITQVGGNTIYF.

J is TRBJ1-1 and V is TRBV10-2; D unresolved. Per germline, CDR1 WSHSY and CDR2 SAAADI. The V and J ends lost 4 bases and 4 bases respectively, with 4 bases between them. This CDR3 region has 11 residues. The CDR3 protein is CASSGATEAFF. The CDR3 nucleotides are TGCGCCAGCAGTGGGGCCACTGAAGCTTTCTTT.

This chain's CDR3 is CASSLGGGDSYEQYF. The CDR3 bases are TGTGCCAGCAGTCTAGGCGGGGGGGATTCCTACGAGCAGTACTTC. This sequence joins TRBV7-2 and TRBJ2-7; 9 nucleotides agree with TRBD2. Germline values: CDR1 SGHTA, CDR2 FQGNSA. V dropped 6 bases and J dropped 1; count of bases not matched to a gene: 7. The CDR3 sequence is 15 residues long.

The V and J genes are TRBV7-2 and TRBJ2-7; 7 nucleotides agree with TRBD2. The CDR3 covers 16 residues. CDR1 SGHTA and CDR2 FQGNSA come from the germline V gene. The V and J ends lost 4 bases and 7 bases, in that order; junction bases with no gene match: 16. CDR3 in amino acids: CASSSTLLAAEKEQYF. Here the CDR3 DNA reads TGTGCCAGCAGCTCAACTCTCCTAGCGGCGGAAAAGGAGCAGTACTTC.

CDR3 region: CASSFQLYEQYF. DNA of the CDR3: TGTGCCAGCAGTTTTCAGTTGTACGAGCAGTACTTC. The chain combines TRBV12-3 or TRBV12-4 with TRBJ2-7; D unresolved. The CDR3 covers 12 residues. The V end lost 3 bases, the J end lost 4 bases, and 7 bases lay between the germline ends.

This clone was observed a single time. This chain joins TRBV30 and TRBJ1-2, with unresolved D. This CDR3 contains 13 residues. Trimming left V 2 bases short and J 8 bases short, with 15 bases between. Per germline, CDR1 GTSNPN and CDR2 SVGIG (reference sequence). The CDR3 loop is CAWSWLATRGYTF. CDR3 in DNA: TGTGCCTGGAGTTGGTTGGCAACCAGGGGCTACACCTTC.

The chain couples TRBV6-1 to TRBJ1-2; D might be TRBD1 (5 bases). Germline V gene lookup returns CDR1 MNHNS and CDR2 SASEGT. Trimming took off 2 bases at V and 4 bases at J, with 11 bases between the two ends. The CDR3 contains 14 residues. CDR3 region: CASSELGGFYGYTF. CDR3 bases: TGTGCCAGCAGTGAATTGGGGGGATTCTATGGCTACACCTTC.

This chain connects TRBV2 to TRBJ2-5, with D possibly TRBD2 on 5 matching bases. This CDR3 comprises 14 residues. CDR1 and CDR2 from the germline V gene are SNHLY and FYNNEI. Trimming cost V 4 bases and J 2 bases, with 11 bases left between them. The DNA of the CDR3 is TGTGCCAGCAGTGGGACTTACCATCAAGAGACCCAGTACTTC. It encodes CASSGTYHQETQYF. The full variable domain, in which reference TRBV2 and TRBJ2-5 provide the parts outside the CDR3, is EPEVTQTPSHQVTQMGQEVILRCVPISNHLYFYWYRQILGQKVEFLVSFYNNEISEKSEIFDDQFSVERPDGSNFTLKIRSTKLEDSAMYFCASSGTYHQETQYFGPGTRLLVL.

This rearrangement joins TRBV6-5 to TRBJ2-5; D is perhaps TRBD1 (6 bases). From germline, CDR1 is MNHEY and CDR2 SVGAGI. The CDR3 has 15 residues. The V end lost 7 bases, the J end lost 6 bases, and 21 bases lay between the germline ends. The CDR3 region has the DNA TGTGCCAGCATTCTAAGGACGAGGGGACAAAAGACCCAGTACTTC. It is translated as CASILRTRGQKTQYF.

The rearrangement uses TRBV20-1 and TRBJ1-1, with D possibly matching TRBD1 (5 bases). From germline, CDR1 is DFQATT and CDR2 SNEGSKA (reference sequence). CDR3 length equals 15 residues. Trimming cost V 3 bases and J 0 bases, with 14 bases left between them. The CDR3 region has the DNA TGCAGTGCTAGTTTGGGGGGGTCCATGAACACTGAAGCTTTCTTT. Translation gives CSASLGGSMNTEAFF.

CDR3 bases: TGTGCCAGCAGTTTTAGGGGTTCCTACAATGAGCAGTTCTTC. It translates to CASSFRGSYNEQFF. The rearrangement joins TRBV27 to TRBJ2-1; D is perhaps TRBD1 (5 bases). Germline assignment: CDR1 MNHEY and CDR2 SMNVEV (reference sequence). Trimming took off 3 bases at V and 1 base at J, with 7 bases between the two ends. The CDR3 length is 14 residues.

V usage is TRBV19 and J usage is TRBJ1-3, with a possible D match to TRBD1 (6 bases). This CDR3 contains 15 residues. Deletions cut 6 bases from V and 0 bases from J, with 12 bases between. The germline V gene encodes CDR1 LNHDA and CDR2 SQIVND (reference sequence). As DNA, the CDR3 is TGTGCCAGTAGCCCAGGACAGCTCTCTGGAAACACCATATATTTT. Protein product: CASSPGQLSGNTIYF.

The chain has TRBV9 and TRBJ2-3; possible D gene TRBD2, 6 bases. Germline CDR1 is SGDLS and CDR2 is YYNGEE. The germline V and J ends were trimmed by 1 base and 0 bases, with 9 bases remaining between them. This CDR3 is built from 15 residues. The CDR3 loop reads CASSVTGLSTDTQYF. CDR3 nucleotides: TGTGCCAGCAGCGTAACGGGACTCAGCACAGATACGCAGTATTTT.

The V and J genes are TRBV12-3 or TRBV12-4 and TRBJ1-5; D gene uncertain. With 3 bases removed from V and 5 bases from J, the gap between germline ends came to 8 bases. The CDR3 spans 13 residues. CDR3: CASSLEGDQPQHF. CDR3 DNA sequence: TGTGCCAGCAGTTTGGAGGGAGATCAGCCCCAGCATTTT.

The gene calls are TRBV7-2 and TRBJ2-5; 12 bases are shared with TRBD2. There are 16 residues in the CDR3. V shed 4 bases, J shed 0 bases, and the junction held 3 bases outside the gene matches. CDR1 is SGHTA, CDR2 FQGNSA, per germline. CDR3 in amino acids: CASSSGLAGYQETQYF. CDR3 DNA: TGTGCCAGCAGCTCTGGACTAGCGGGGTACCAAGAGACCCAGTACTTC.